This record looks at one TCR beta chain sequence and its context. Antigen: not known. The source of the sample is a study of shared clonotypes between healthy human individuals. Regarding the study as a whole: Clonotypes shared by all four donors outscored non-shared clonotypes in generation probability.

TCRdb keeps only in-frame clones here, not all; method: immunoSEQ multiplex PCR. The table shows roughly 1,800,000 clones, with about 95% occurring only once. Naive CD8 isolation took CD45RO-negative cells positively selected for CCR7 and excluded terminally differentiated effector memory CD45RA+ cells. Those who donated were healthy HIV-negative adults, with no recent acute infections or vaccinations reported. Germline loops: CDR1 SGDLS, CDR2 YYNGEE. The trim removed 2 bases at V and 2 bases at J, leaving 6 bases unmatched. CDR3 length: 15 amino acids. The rearrangement links TRBV9 to TRBJ2-7; 8 positions agree with TRBD2. The receptor was derived from a man between 18 and 35 years old in good health. Sequencing was performed on naive CD8+ T cells sorted from blood. CDR3 in amino acids: CASSVSGSSAYEQYF. In nucleotides, the CDR3 is TGTGCCAGCAGCGTCAGCGGGAGTTCGGCCTACGAGCAGTACTTC.